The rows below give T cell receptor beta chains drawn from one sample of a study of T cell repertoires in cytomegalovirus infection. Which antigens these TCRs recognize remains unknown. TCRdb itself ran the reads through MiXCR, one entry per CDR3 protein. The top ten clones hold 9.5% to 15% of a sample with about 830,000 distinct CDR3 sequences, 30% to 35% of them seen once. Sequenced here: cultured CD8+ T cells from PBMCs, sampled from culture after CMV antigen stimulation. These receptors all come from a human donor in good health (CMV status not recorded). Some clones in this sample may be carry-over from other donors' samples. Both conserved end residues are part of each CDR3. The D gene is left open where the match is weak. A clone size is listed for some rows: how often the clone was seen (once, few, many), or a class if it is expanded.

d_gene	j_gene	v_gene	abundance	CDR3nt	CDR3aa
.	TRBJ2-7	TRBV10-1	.	TGCGCCAGCAGTGATCATATGGGGGCCTACGAGCAGTACTTC	CASSDHMGAYEQYF
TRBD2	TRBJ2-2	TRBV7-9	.	TGTGCCAGCAGCCCCAACCCGGGGCAGGGGGCTACTAGCGGGGGGCCAACCGGGGAGCTGTTTTTT	CASSPNPGQGATSGGPTGELFF
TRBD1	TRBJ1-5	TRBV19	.	TGTGCCAGTAGTATGCTGGACAGGGGGCTTCAGCCCCAGCATTTT	CASSMLDRGLQPQHF
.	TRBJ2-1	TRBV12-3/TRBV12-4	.	TGTGCCAGCAGAGGACTCAAGAGACGCAATGAGCAGTTCTTC	CASRGLKRRNEQFF
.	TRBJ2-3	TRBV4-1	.	TGCGCCAGCAGCCAGGGAGCGGGCGCAGATACGCAGTATTTT	CASSQGAGADTQYF
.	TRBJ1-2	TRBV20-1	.	TGCAGTGCCCCCCAGGTGGCAGGGCTTGGCTACACCTTC	CSAPQVAGLGYTF
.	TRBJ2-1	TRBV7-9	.	TGTGCCAGCAGCACTGAAGGGGGGGCATACAATGAGCAGTTCTTC	CASSTEGGAYNEQFF
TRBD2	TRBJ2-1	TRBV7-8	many	TGTGCCAGCAGCTTCCCTAGCGGGAGCTCCTACAATGAGCAGTTCTTC	CASSFPSGSSYNEQFF
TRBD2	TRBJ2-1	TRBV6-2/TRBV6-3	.	TGTGCCAGCAGTTACTCCCTAGCGGGCGATGAGCAGTTCTTC	CASSYSLAGDEQFF
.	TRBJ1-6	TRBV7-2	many	TGTGCCAGCAGCCAGGTTGATTATAATTCACCCCTCCACTTT	CASSQVDYNSPLHF
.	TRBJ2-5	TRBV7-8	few	TGTGCCAGCAGCTTAGAGGCAGACCAAGAGACCCAGTACTTC	CASSLEADQETQYF
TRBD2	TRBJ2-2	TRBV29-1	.	TGCAGCGTTGAAGAGGTGGTTAGCGGGGGGGAGAACACCGGGGAGCTGTTTTTT	CSVEEVVSGGENTGELFF
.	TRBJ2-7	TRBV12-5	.	TGTGCTAGTGGTTTGGAGGCTCCAGACTACGAGCAGTACTTC	CASGLEAPDYEQYF
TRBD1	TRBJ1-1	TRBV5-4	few	TGTGCCAGCAGCGCAGGGGACAGAATGAACACTGAAGCTTTCTTT	CASSAGDRMNTEAFF
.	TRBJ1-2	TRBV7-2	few	TGTGCCAGCAGCCCCAGGCACGTGGGGAATGGCTACACCTTC	CASSPRHVGNGYTF
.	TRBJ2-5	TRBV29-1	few	TGCAGCGTTGTTGCGGAGGAGACCCAGTACTTC	CSVVAEETQYF
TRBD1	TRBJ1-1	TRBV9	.	TGTGCCAGCAGCGAGACAGGGGGGAGCACTGAAGCTTTCTTT	CASSETGGSTEAFF
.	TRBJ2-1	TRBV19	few	TGTGCCAGCGCAAGTTTTGGATACAATGAGCAGTTCTTC	CASASFGYNEQFF
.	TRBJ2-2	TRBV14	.	TGTGCCAGCAGCCAAGAAACAGGGTACACCGGGGAGCTGTTTTTT	CASSQETGYTGELFF
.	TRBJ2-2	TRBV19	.	TGTGCCATCAAAGTGGAAGGCGGGGAGCTGTTTTTT	CAIKVEGGELFF
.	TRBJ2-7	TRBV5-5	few	TGTGCCAGCACCTTGGGCAGGGCCTCCTACGAGCAGTACTTC	CASTLGRASYEQYF
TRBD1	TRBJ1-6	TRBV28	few	TGTGCCAGCAGTTCGGACAGGGCCTCCGATCCCCTCCACTTT	CASSSDRASDPLHF
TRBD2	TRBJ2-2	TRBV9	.	TGTGCCAGCAGCGTAGCCTTAGCGGGGGGAAACACCGGGGAGCTGTTTTTT	CASSVALAGGNTGELFF
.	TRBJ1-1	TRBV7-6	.	TGTGTCAGCAGCGAGGCTGAGAACACTGAAGCTTTCTTT	CVSSEAENTEAFF
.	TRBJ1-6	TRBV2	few	TGTGCCAGCAGTGAAGCAGACGGGGCAGCCCAAGATTCACCCCTCCACTTT	CASSEADGAAQDSPLHF
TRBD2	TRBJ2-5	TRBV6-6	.	TGTGCCAGCACCCTCCGGGGGGGCCAAGAGACCCAGTACTTC	CASTLRGGQETQYF
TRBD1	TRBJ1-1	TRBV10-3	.	TGTGCCATCAGGACGACAACTCAGACAGGGACTTTGAACACTGAAGCTTTCTTT	CAIRTTTQTGTLNTEAFF
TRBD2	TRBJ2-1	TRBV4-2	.	TGTGCCAGCAGCCAAGACGCGGGGGGTTCTTTTGGAGAGCAGTTCTTC	CASSQDAGGSFGEQFF
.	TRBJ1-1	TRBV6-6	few	TGTGCCAGCAGTTACTCAAGGCCAGCCTTCTTT	CASSYSRPAFF
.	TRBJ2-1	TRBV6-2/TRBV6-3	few	TGTGCCAGCAGGGGAGGGGGGGCCCCAAATGAGCAGTTCTTC	CASRGGGAPNEQFF
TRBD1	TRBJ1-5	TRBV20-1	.	TGCAGTGCTACCCCCGGACAGGTTAGCAATCAGCCCCAGCATTTT	CSATPGQVSNQPQHF
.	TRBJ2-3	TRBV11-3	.	TGTGCCAGCAGCGTTAGCGGAGGGACTGATACGAAGTATTTT	CASSVSGGTDTKYF
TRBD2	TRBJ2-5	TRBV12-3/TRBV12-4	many	TGTGCCAGCAGTTTCGGGGGGGCCAGGGAGACCCAGTACTTC	CASSFGGARETQYF
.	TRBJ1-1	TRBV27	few	TGTGCCAGCAGTTTATCAAAGAAGGGGGGCACTGAAGCTTTCTTT	CASSLSKKGGTEAFF
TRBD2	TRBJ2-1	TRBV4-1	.	TGCGCCAGCAGCCCCCCCGGACTAGCGGGGGGGGTCAATGAGCAGTTCTTC	CASSPPGLAGGVNEQFF
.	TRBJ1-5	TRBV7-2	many	TGTGCCAGCAGCTTAGTTGATAGTCAGCCCCAGCATTTT	CASSLVDSQPQHF
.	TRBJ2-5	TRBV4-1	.	TGCGCCAGCAGATCAGGGTTCGAAGAGACCCAGTACTTC	CASRSGFEETQYF
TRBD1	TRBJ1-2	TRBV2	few	TGTGCCAGAGGGGACAGGGACATGGGTAGGGGCTACACCTTC	CARGDRDMGRGYTF
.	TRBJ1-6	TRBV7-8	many	TGTGCCAGCAGCTTAGGTGCAGCAGGGAAGAATTCACCCCTCCACTTT	CASSLGAAGKNSPLHF
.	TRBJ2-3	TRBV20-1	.	TGCAGCCTCCCCCCATTTGCGGGGCCTGGCACAGATACGCAGTATTTT	CSLPPFAGPGTDTQYF
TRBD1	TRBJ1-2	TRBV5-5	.	TGTGCCAGCAGCTTCTCAGGGGGCCTGGGCTACACCTTC	CASSFSGGLGYTF
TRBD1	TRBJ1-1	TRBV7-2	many	TGTGCCAGCAGCTTGAACAGGGGGGTCCCGAATGAAGCTTTCTTT	CASSLNRGVPNEAFF
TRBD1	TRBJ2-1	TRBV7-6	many	TGTGCCAGCAGCTCTGCGGGACAGGGGATTGAGCAGTTCTTC	CASSSAGQGIEQFF
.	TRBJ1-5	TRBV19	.	TGTGCCAGTAGTATACTCCGGGACCTCAATCAGCCCCAGCATTTT	CASSILRDLNQPQHF
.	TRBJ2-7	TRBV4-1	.	TGTGCCAGCGGCTCCGGGCCCGAGCAGTACTTC	CASGSGPEQYF
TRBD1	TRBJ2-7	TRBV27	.	TGTGCCAGCAGTCCCGGACAGGGGGACCTCTACGAGCAGTACTTC	CASSPGQGDLYEQYF
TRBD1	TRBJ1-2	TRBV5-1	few	TGCGCCAGCAGCACCAGACAGGGGGGAGACTATGGCTACACCTTC	CASSTRQGGDYGYTF
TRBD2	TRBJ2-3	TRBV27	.	TGTGCCAGCAGTTTACCGGGGGGGCAACCAGATACGCAGTATTTT	CASSLPGGQPDTQYF
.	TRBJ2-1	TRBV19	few	TGTGCCAGTACCCTGAGCCCTTACAATGAGCAGTTCTTC	CASTLSPYNEQFF
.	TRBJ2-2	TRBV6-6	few	TGTGCCAGCAGTTTCACAGTAAACACCGGGGAGCTGTTTTTT	CASSFTVNTGELFF
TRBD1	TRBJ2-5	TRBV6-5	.	TGTGCCAGCAGTTACGAGGGGGCCGAAGAGACCCAGTACTTC	CASSYEGAEETQYF
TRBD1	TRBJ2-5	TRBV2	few	TGTGCCAGCAGTAACCCGGGACAGGGGCAAGAGACCCAGTACTTC	CASSNPGQGQETQYF
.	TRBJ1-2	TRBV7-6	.	TGTGCCAGCAGCGTAGAGCCGAACATGGGGGTGGACTATGGCTACACCTTC	CASSVEPNMGVDYGYTF
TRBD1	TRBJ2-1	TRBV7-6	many	TGTGCCAGCAGCCCCGGGACAGGGGGCCGGAATGAGCAGTTCTTC	CASSPGTGGRNEQFF
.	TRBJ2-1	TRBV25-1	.	TGTGCCAGCAGTGAGTGGGGGGTAGGCTCTTACAATGAGCAGTTCTTC	CASSEWGVGSYNEQFF
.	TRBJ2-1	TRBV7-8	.	TGTGCCAGCAGCTTAGGATTTGGCAATGAGCAGTTCTTC	CASSLGFGNEQFF
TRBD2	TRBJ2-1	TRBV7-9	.	TGTGCCAGCAGCTCGAGACTAGCGGGGCTCGGAGGGGGTGAGCAGTTCTTC	CASSSRLAGLGGGEQFF
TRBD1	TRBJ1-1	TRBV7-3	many	TGTGCCAGCAGCGTCGGACAGGGGAACACTGAAGCTTTCTTT	CASSVGQGNTEAFF
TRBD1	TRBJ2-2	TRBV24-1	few	TGTGCCACCAGCGAGAGGGGGCATGGCACCGGGGAGCTGTTTTTT	CATSERGHGTGELFF